The present TCR beta chain was sequenced within a study of CD8 T cells in Susac syndrome. The TEMRA cells underwent FACS enrichment, while the CD8+ and CD4+ T cells underwent negative isolation. The RNA input was about 0.5 to 1 ug, and it was reverse transcribed with random hexamers. By means of immunoSEQ multiplex PCR, TCR beta CDR3 spanning 54 Vbeta and 13 Jbeta underwent amplification. TCRdb ran MiXCR on the immunoSEQ multiplex PCR reads and lists one entry per CDR3 protein. The repertoire has roughly 190,000 distinct CDR3 sequences, approximately 94% of them found once; the top ten carry approximately 0.1%. The length of the CDR3 is 15 residues. Germline loops: CDR1 SGHTA, CDR2 FQGNSA. The trim removed 5 bases at V and 4 bases at J, leaving 10 bases unmatched.

The clonotype originates from a human donor in good health. The sequencing sample was made of CD4+ T cells from PBMCs. The chain joins TRBV7-2 to TRBJ1-2, with 7 bases fitting TRBD1. The chain's CDR3 is CASSTDRDRAYGYTF. The CDR3 region has the DNA TGTGCCAGCAGCACAGACCGGGACAGAGCCTATGGCTACACCTTC.